Listed here is a single T cell receptor (beta chain). This specimen belongs to a study of technical replicates of blood from a handful of donors. The assay was immunoSEQ multiplex PCR, and TCRdb's table has in-frame clones only and misses some. The sample lists 15,000 or so clones, approximately 89% occurring once. CDR3 length: 14 residues. From germline, CDR1 is LNHNV and CDR2 YYDKDF (reference sequence). The trim removed 5 bases at V and 4 bases at J, leaving 7 bases unmatched. The receptor was isolated from a human donor in good health. Sequenced input: PBMCs. This chain joins TRBV15 and TRBJ1-1; 7 nucleotides match TRBD1. The CDR3 nucleotides read TGTGCCACCAGCGGGGAGACAGGGAGCACTGAAGCTTTCTTT. Encoded protein: CATSGETGSTEAFF. Full variable domain (remainder filled in from reference TRBV15 and TRBJ1-1): DAMVIQNPRYQVTQFGKPVTLSCSQTLNHNVMYWYQQKSSQAPKLLFHYYDKDFNNEADTPDNFQSRRPNTSFCFLDIRSPGLGDTAMYLCATSGETGSTEAFFGQGTRLTVV.